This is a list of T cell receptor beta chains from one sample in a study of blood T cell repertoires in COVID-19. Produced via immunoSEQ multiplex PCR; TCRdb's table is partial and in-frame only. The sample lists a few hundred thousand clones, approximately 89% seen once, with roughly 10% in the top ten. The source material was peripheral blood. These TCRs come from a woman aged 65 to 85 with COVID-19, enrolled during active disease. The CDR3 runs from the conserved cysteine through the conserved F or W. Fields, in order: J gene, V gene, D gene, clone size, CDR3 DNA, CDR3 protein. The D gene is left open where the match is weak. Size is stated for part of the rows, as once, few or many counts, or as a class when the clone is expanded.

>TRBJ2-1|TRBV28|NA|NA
TGTGCCAGCAGTTTTCCCTCGGGAGCCTCCGGGCAGTTCTTC
CASSFPSGASGQFF
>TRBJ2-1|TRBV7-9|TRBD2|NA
TGTGCCAGCAGCACCCGCCTAGCGGGAGGGAGAGGAAATGAGCAGTTCTTC
CASSTRLAGGRGNEQFF
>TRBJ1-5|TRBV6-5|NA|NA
TGTGCCAGCAATCCGGACAGACAGCCCCAGCATTTT
CASNPDRQPQHF
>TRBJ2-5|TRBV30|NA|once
TGTGCCTGGAGTGTGGGGGGAGCAGAGACCCAGTACTTC
CAWSVGGAETQYF
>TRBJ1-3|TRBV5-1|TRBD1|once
TGCGCCAGCAGCTTGGAGGGACAGCCTGGAAACACCATATATTTT
CASSLEGQPGNTIYF
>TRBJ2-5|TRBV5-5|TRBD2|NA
TGTGCCAGCAGCTCCCTAAGACTAGCGGGGTTCCAAGAGACCCAGTACTTC
CASSSLRLAGFQETQYF
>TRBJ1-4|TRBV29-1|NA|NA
TGCAGCGTCCCCGGGGGTTCAAATGAAAAACTGTTTTTT
CSVPGGSNEKLFF
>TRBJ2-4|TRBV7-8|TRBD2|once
TGTGCCAGCAGCCGGGGACTAGCGGGAAACATTCAGTACTTC
CASSRGLAGNIQYF
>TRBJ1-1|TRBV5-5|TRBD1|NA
TGTGCCAGCAGCCCGGGGACAGGACCAACAATACGGGAAGCTTTCTTT
CASSPGTGPTIREAFF
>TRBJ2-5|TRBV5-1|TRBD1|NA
TGCGCCAGCAGCTTATCCTTGGGACAGGGTGAGACCCAGTACTTC
CASSLSLGQGETQYF
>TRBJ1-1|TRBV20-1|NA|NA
TGCAGTGCTAGTGAGTCGGGGGTAGACACTGAAGCTTTCTTT
CSASESGVDTEAFF
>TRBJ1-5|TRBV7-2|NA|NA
TGTGCCAGCAGCTTAGGAGGTATAGATCAGCCCCAGCATTTT
CASSLGGIDQPQHF
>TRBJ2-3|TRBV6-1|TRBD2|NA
TGTGCCAGCAGTGTCTCGTCTAGCGGGACTTGGTTTGGATATACGCAGTATTTT
CASSVSSSGTWFGYTQYF
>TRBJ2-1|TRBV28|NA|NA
TGTGCCAGCAGTCCCCCTTCCCGCGACAATGAGCAGTTCTTC
CASSPPSRDNEQFF
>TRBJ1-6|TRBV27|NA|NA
TGTGCCAGCAGTTTATCGGGCCAGACTAATTCACCCCTCCACTTT
CASSLSGQTNSPLHF
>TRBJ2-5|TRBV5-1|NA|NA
TGCGCCAGCAGCCCGCCCCGTAGTGAATCGGAGACCCAGTACTTC
CASSPPRSESETQYF
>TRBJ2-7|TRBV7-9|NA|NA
TGTGCCAGCAGCTTATCGGAGAACTGGTGGGAGCAGTACTTC
CASSLSENWWEQYF
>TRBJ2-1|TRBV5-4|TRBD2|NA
TGTGCCAGCAGCCCTAGCGGGAGTTCCTACAATGAGCAGTTCTTC
CASSPSGSSYNEQFF
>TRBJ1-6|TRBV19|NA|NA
TGTGCCAGTAGTAAATTACGGAATTCACCCCTCCACTTT
CASSKLRNSPLHF
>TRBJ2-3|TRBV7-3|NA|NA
TGTGCCAGCAGCTCCTTTGGGCGTAATACGCAGTATTTT
CASSSFGRNTQYF
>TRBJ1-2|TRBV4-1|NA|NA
TGCGCCAGCAGCCAAAGGGCGGGGGGCTACACCTTC
CASSQRAGGYTF
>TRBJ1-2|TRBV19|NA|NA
TGTGCCAGTCACCCCTCCCTGGGGGGTGGCTACACCTTC
CASHPSLGGGYTF
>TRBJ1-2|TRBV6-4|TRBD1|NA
TGTGCCAGCAGTCCCGGGACAGGACTGGGTGGCTACACCTTC
CASSPGTGLGGYTF
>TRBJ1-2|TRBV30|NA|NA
TGTGCCTTGATAGTAAACTATGGCTACACCTTC
CALIVNYGYTF
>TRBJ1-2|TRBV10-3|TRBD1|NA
TGTGCCATCAGTTTGACAGGGTTGTATGGCTACACCTTC
CAISLTGLYGYTF
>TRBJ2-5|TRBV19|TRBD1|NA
TGTGCCAGTAGTATGACAGGGGGCCTGGAGACCCAGTACTTC
CASSMTGGLETQYF
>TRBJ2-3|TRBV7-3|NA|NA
TGTGCCAGCAGCTTAACCACATCGGGGGCAGATACGCAGTATTTT
CASSLTTSGADTQYF
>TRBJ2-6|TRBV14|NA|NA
TGTGCCAGCAGCCAAGGTCTAGACAGGTTTTTAACTGGGGCCAACGTCCTGACTTTC
CASSQGLDRFLTGANVLTF
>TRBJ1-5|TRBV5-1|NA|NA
TGCGCCAGCAGCTTGTCGGCAGGGGATAGTCAGCCCCAGCATTTT
CASSLSAGDSQPQHF
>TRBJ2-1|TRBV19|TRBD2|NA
TGTGCCAGTAGTGGAGTAGCGGGGATCACCTACAATGAGCAGTTCTTC
CASSGVAGITYNEQFF
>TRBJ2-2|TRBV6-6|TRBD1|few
TGTGCCAGCAATAGACAGGGATACACCGGGGAGCTGTTTTTT
CASNRQGYTGELFF
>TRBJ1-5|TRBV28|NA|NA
TGTGCCAGCCGACCGATGGGCCTCAATCAGCCCCAGCATTTT
CASRPMGLNQPQHF
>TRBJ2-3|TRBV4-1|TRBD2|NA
TGCGCCAGCAGCCAAGATGGGAGGGGTAGCACAGATACGCAGTATTTT
CASSQDGRGSTDTQYF
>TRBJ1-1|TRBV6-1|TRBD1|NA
TGTGCCAGCAGTGACGGGACAGTGAACACTGAAGCTTTCTTT
CASSDGTVNTEAFF
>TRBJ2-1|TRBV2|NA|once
TGTGCCAGCTGCAGGGACACATACAATGAGCAGTTCTTC
CASCRDTYNEQFF
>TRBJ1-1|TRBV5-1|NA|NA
TGCGCCAGCAGCTTGGCCGAGGGGGGGACTGAAGCTTTCTTT
CASSLAEGGTEAFF